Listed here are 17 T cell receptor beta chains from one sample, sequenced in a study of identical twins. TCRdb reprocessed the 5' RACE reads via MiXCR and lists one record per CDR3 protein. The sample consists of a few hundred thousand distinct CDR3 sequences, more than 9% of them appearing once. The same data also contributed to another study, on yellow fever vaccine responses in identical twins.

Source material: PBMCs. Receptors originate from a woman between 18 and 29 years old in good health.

CDR3 bases: TGTGCCAGCAGCTTAGACAGGGCTGGGGCCAACGTCCTGACTTTC. Amino acids: CASSLDRAGANVLTF. This rearrangement joins TRBV7-2 to TRBJ2-6; possibly TRBD1 for D (6 bases). The CDR3 length is 15 residues. The germline V gene has CDR1 SGHTA and CDR2 FQGNSA. V was pared by 1 base and J by 2 bases, with 6 bases between. Using reference TRBV7-2 and TRBJ2-6 for the parts outside the CDR3, the full variable domain is GAGVSQSPSNKVTEKGKDVELRCDPISGHTALYWYRQSLGQGLEFLIYFQGNSAPDKSGLPSDRFSAERTGGSVSTLTIQRTQQEDSAVYLCASSLDRAGANVLTFGAGSRLTVL.

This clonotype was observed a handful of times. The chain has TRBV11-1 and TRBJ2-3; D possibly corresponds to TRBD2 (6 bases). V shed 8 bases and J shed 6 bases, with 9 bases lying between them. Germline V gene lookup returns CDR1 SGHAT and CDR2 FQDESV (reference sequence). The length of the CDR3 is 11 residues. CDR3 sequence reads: CASAGSDTQYF. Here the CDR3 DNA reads TGTGCCAGCGCGGGATCGGATACGCAGTATTTT. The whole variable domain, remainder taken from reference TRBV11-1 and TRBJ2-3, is EAEVAQSPRYKITEKSQAVAFWCDPISGHATLYWYRQILGQGPELLVQFQDESVVDDSQLPKDRFSAERLKGVDSTLKIQPAELGDSAMYLCASAGSDTQYFGPGTRLTVL.

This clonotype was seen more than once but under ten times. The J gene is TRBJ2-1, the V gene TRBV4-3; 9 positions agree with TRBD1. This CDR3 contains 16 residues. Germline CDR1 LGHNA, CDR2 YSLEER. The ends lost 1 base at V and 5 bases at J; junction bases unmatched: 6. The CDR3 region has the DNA TGCGCCAGCAGCCAAGGGGCCGGGACAGGGCACAATGAGCAGTTCTTC. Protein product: CASSQGAGTGHNEQFF.

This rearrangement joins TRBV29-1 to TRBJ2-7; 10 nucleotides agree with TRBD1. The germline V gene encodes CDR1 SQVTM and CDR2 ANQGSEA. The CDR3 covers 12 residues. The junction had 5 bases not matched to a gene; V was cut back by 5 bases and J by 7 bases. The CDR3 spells CSVKRQGAEQYF. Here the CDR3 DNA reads TGCAGCGTTAAAAGACAGGGGGCTGAGCAGTACTTC.

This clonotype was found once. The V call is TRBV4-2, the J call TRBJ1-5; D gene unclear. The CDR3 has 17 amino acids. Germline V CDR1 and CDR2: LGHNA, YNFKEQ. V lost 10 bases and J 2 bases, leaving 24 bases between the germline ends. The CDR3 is CAMGPSVLCLGNQPQHF. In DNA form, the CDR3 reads TGTGCCATGGGCCCCTCGGTCCTCTGCTTGGGCAATCAGCCCCAGCATTTT.

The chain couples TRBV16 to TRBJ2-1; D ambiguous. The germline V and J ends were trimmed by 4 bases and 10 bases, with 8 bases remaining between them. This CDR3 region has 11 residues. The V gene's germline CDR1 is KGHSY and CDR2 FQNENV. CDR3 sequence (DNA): TGTGCCAGCAGCCGCTTCTCCGAGCAGTTCTTC. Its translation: CASSRFSEQFF.

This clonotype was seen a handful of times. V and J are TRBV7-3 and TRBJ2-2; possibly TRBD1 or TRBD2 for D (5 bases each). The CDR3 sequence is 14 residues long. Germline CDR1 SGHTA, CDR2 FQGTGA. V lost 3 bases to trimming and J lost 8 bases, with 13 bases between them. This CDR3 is CASSLDGALGELFF. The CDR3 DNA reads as TGTGCCAGCAGCTTGGACGGGGCATTGGGGGAGCTGTTTTTT.

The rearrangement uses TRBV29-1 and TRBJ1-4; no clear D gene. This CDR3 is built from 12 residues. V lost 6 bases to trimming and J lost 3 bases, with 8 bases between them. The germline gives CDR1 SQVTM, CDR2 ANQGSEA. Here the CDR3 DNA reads TGCAGCGTCGGGTATTCTAATGAAAAACTGTTTTTT. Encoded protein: CSVGYSNEKLFF.

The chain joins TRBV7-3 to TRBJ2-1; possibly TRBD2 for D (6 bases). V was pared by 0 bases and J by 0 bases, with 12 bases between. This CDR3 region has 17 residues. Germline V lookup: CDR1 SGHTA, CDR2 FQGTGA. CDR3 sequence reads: CASSLTVTGSSYNEQFF. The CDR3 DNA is TGTGCCAGCAGCTTAACGGTCACCGGGAGCTCCTACAATGAGCAGTTCTTC.

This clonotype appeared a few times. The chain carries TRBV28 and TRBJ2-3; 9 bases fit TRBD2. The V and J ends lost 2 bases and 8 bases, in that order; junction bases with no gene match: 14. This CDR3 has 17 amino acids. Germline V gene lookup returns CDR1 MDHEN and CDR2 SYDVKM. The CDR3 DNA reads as TGTGCCAGCAGTTTAGTTGGAGGGACTAGCCCTGGAGGTACGCAGTATTTT. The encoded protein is CASSLVGGTSPGGTQYF.

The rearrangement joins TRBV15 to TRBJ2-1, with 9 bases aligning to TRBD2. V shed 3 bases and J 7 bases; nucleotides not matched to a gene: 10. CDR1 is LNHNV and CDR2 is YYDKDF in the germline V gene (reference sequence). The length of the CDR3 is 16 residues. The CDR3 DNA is TGTGCCACCAGCAGGGGTGCGCTAGCGGGAAAAAATGAGCAGTTCTTC. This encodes CATSRGALAGKNEQFF.

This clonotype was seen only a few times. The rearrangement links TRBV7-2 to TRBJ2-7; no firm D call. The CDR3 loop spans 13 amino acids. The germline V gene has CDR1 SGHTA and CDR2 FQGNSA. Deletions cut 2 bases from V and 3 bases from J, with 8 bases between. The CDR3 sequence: CASSLPSIYEQYF. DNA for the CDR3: TGTGCCAGCAGCTTACCCTCTATCTACGAGCAGTACTTC.

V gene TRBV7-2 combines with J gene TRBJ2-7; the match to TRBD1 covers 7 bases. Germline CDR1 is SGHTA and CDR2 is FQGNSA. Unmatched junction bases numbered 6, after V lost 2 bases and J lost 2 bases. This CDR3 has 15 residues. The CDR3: CASSLTGQKTYEQYF. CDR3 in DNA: TGTGCCAGCAGCTTAACGGGACAGAAGACCTACGAGCAGTACTTC.

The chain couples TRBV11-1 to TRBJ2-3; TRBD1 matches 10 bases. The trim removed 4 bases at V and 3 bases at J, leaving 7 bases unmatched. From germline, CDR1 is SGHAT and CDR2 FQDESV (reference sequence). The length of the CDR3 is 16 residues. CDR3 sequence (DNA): TGTGCCAGCAGCTCCGGACAGGGGGTATTGACAGATACGCAGTATTTT. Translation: CASSSGQGVLTDTQYF.

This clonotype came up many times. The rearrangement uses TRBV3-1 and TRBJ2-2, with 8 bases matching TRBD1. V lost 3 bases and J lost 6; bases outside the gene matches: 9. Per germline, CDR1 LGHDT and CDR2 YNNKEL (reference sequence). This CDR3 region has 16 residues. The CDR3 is CASSHLGQAAAGELFF. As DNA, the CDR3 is TGTGCCAGCAGCCACCTGGGACAGGCGGCCGCCGGGGAGCTGTTTTTT.

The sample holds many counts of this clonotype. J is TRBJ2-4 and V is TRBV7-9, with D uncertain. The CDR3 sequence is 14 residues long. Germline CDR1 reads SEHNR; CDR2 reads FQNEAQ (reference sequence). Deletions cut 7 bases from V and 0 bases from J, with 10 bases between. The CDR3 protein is CASTDVLAKNIQYF. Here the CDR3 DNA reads TGTGCCAGCACTGATGTACTAGCCAAAAACATTCAGTACTTC.

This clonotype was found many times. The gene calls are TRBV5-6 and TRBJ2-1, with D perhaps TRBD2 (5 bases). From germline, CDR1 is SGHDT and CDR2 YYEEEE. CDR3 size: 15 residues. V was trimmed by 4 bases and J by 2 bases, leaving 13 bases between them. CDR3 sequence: CASSVASSPYNEQFF. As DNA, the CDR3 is TGTGCCAGCAGCGTCGCTAGCAGTCCCTACAATGAGCAGTTCTTC.